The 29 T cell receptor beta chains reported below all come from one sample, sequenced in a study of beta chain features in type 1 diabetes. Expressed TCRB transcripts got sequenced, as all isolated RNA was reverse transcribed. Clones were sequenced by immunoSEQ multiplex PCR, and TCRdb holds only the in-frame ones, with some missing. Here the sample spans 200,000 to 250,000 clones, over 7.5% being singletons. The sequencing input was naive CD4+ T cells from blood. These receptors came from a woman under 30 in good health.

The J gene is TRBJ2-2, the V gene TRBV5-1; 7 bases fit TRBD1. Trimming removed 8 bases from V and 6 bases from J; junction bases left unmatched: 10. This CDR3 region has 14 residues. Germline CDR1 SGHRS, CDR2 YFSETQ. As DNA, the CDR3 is TGCGCCAGTCAAAGGGGGCTGGGATCCGGGGAGCTGTTTTTT. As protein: CASQRGLGSGELFF. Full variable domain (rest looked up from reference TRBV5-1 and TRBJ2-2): KAGVTQTPRYLIKTRGQQVTLSCSPISGHRSVSWYQQTPGQGLQFLFEYFSETQRNKGNFPGRFSGRQFSNSRSEMNVSTLELGDSALYLCASQRGLGSGELFFGEGSRLTVL.

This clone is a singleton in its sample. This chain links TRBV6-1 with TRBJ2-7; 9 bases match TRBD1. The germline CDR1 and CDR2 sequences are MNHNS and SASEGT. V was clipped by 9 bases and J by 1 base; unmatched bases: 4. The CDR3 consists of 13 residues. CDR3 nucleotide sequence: TGTGCCAGTCCGGGACAGGGTTCCTACGAGCAGTACTTC. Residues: CASPGQGSYEQYF.

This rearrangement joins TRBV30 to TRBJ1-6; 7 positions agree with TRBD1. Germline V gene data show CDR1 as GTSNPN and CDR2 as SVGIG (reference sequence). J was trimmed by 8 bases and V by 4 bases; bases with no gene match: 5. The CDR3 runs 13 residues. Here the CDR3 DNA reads TGTGCCTGGACTGGGACAGAGTATTCACCCCTCCACTTT. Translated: CAWTGTEYSPLHF.

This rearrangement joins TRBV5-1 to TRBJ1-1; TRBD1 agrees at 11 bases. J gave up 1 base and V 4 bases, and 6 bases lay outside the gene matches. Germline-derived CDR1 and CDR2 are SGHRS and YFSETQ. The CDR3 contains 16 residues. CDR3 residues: CASSPGQGAPNTEAFF. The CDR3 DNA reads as TGCGCCAGCAGCCCCGGACAGGGGGCGCCGAACACTGAAGCTTTCTTT.

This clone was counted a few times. The CDR3 coding sequence is TGTGCCAGCAGCTTAAGCAGGGTTGAAGCTTTCTTT. Its protein is CASSLSRVEAFF. V and J are TRBV7-3 and TRBJ1-1, with D possibly TRBD1 on 5 matching bases. V dropped 1 base and J dropped 7 bases, with 7 bases sitting between them. This CDR3 is built from 12 residues. CDR1 is SGHTA, CDR2 FQGTGA, per germline.

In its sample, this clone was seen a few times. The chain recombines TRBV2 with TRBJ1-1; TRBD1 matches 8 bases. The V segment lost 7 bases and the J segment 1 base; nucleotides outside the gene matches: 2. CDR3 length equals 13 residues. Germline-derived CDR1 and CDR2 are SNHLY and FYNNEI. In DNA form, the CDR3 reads TGTGCCAGCACCGGGACAGGGAACACTGAAGCTTTCTTT. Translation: CASTGTGNTEAFF.

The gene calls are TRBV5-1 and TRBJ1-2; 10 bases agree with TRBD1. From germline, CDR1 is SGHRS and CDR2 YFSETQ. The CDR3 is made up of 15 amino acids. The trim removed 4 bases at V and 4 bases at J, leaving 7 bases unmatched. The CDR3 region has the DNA TGCGCCAGCAGCCCGGGACAGGGGAACGGCTATGGCTACACCTTC. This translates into CASSPGQGNGYGYTF.

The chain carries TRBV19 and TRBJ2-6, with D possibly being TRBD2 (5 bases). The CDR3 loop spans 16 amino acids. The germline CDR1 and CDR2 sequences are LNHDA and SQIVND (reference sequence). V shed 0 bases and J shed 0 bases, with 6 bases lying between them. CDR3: CASSIEEGSGANVLTF. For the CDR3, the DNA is TGTGCCAGTAGTATAGAAGAGGGCTCTGGGGCCAACGTCCTGACTTTC.

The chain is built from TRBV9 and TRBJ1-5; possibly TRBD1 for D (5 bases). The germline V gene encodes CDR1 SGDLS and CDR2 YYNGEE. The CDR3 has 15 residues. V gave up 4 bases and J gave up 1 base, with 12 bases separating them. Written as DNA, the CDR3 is TGTGCCAGCAGCCCCGGGGGAGTAAGCAATCAGCCCCAGCATTTT. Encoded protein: CASSPGGVSNQPQHF.

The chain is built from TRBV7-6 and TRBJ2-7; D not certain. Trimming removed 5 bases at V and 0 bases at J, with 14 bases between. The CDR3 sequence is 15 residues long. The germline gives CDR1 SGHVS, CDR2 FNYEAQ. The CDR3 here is CASSQTELSSYEQYF. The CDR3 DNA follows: TGTGCCAGCAGCCAGACTGAGTTAAGCTCCTACGAGCAGTACTTC.

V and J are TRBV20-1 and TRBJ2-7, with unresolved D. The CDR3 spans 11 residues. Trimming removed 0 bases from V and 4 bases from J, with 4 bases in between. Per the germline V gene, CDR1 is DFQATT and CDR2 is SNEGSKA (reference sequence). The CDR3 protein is CSARERYEQYF. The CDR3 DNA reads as TGCAGTGCTAGAGAGAGGTACGAGCAGTACTTC.

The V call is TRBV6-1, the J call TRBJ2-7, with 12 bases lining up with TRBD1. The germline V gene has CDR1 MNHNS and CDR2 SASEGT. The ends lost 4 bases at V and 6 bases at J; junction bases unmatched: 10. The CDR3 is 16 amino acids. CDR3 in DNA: TGTGCCAGCAGTGCGGGACAGGGGGCGACAAGTGGCGAGCAGTACTTC. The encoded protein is CASSAGQGATSGEQYF.

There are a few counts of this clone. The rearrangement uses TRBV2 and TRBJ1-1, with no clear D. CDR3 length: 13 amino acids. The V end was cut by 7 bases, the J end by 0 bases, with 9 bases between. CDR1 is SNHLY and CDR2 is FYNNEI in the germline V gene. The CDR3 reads CASKRSMNTEAFF. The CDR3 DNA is TGTGCCAGCAAACGGTCTATGAACACTGAAGCTTTCTTT.

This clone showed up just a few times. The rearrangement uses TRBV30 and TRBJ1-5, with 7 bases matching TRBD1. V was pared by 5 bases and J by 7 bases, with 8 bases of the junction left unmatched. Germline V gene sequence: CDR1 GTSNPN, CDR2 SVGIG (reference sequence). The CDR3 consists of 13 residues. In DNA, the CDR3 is TGTGCCTGGGAAGGGGGCACGGGGCAGCCCCAGCATTTT. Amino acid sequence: CAWEGGTGQPQHF.

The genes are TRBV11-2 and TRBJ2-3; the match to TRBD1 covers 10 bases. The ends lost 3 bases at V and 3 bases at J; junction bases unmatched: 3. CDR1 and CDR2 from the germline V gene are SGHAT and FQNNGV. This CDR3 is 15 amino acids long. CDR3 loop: CASSFPGQGTDTQYF. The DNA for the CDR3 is TGTGCCAGCAGCTTTCCGGGACAGGGGACAGATACGCAGTATTTT.

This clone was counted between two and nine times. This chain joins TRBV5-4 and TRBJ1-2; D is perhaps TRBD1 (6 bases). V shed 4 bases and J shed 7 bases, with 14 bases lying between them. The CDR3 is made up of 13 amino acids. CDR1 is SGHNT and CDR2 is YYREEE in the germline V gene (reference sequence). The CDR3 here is CASSVAGVGGYTF. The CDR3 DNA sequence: TGTGCCAGCAGCGTTGCAGGGGTAGGTGGCTACACCTTC.

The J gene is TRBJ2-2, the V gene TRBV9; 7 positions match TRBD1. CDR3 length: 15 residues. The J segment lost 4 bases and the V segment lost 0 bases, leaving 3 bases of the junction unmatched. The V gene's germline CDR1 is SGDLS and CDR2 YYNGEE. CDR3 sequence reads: CASSVGQGFTGELFF. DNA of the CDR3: TGTGCCAGCAGCGTAGGACAGGGTTTCACCGGGGAGCTGTTTTTT.

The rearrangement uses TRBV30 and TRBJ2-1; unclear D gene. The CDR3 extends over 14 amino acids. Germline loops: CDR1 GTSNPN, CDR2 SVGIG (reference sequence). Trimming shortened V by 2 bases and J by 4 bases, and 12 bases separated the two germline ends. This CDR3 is CAWSFATLYNEQFF. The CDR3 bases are TGTGCCTGGAGTTTTGCGACTCTGTACAATGAGCAGTTCTTC.

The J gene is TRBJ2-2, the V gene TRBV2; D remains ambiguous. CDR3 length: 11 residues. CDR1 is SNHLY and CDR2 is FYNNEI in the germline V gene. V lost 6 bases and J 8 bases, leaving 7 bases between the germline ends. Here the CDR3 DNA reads TGTGCCAGCAGCCGTAAAGGGGAGCTGTTTTTT. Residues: CASSRKGELFF.

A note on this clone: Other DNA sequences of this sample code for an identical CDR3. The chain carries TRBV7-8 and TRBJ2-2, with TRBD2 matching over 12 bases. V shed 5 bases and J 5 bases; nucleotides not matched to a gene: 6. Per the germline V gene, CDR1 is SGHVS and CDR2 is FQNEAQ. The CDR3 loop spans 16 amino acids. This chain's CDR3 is CASSPLAGGRTGELFF. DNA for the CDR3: TGTGCCAGCAGCCCCCTAGCGGGAGGGCGAACCGGGGAGCTGTTTTTT.

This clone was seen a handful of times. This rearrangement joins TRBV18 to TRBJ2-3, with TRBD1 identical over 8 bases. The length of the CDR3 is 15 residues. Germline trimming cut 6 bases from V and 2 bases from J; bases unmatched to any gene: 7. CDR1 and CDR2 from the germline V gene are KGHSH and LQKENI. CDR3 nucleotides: TGTGCCAGCTCCCCAGACAGGGGCTACACAGATACGCAGTATTTT. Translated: CASSPDRGYTDTQYF.

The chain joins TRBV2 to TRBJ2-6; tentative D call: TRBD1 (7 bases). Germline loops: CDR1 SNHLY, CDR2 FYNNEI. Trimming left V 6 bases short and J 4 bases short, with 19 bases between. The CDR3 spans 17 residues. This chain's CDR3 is CASRGEAGGSGANVLTF. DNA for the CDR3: TGTGCCAGCAGAGGGGAAGCAGGGGGGTCGGGGGCCAACGTCCTGACTTTC.

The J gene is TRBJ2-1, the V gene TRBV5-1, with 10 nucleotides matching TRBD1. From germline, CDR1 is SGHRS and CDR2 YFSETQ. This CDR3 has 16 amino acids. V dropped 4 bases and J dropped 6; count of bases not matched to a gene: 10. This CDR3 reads CASSGGLGTGANEQFF. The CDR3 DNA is TGCGCCAGCAGCGGGGGATTAGGGACAGGGGCCAATGAGCAGTTCTTC. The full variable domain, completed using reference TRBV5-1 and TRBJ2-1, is KAGVTQTPRYLIKTRGQQVTLSCSPISGHRSVSWYQQTPGQGLQFLFEYFSETQRNKGNFPGRFSGRQFSNSRSEMNVSTLELGDSALYLCASSGGLGTGANEQFFGPGTRLTVL.

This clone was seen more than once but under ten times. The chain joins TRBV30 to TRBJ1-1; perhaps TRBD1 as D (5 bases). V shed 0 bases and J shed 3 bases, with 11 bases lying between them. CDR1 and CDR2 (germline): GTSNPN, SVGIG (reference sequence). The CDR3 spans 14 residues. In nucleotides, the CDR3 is TGTGCCTGGAGTGTTAGACAGAGTGACACTGAAGCTTTCTTT. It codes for CAWSVRQSDTEAFF.

CDR3 loop: CASSYSAITEQYF. The CDR3 region has the DNA TGTGCCAGCAGTTACTCCGCTATCACCGAGCAGTACTTC. The genes are TRBV6-5 and TRBJ2-7; no clear D gene. V lost 0 bases to trimming and J lost 6 bases, with 9 bases between them. The CDR3 has 13 amino acids. The germline V gene has CDR1 MNHEY and CDR2 SVGAGI.

Written as DNA, the CDR3 is TGCGCCAGCAGCTTGGCGGGACAGGGAGGAGAGCAGTACTTC. It translates to CASSLAGQGGEQYF. The chain combines TRBV5-1 with TRBJ2-7, with TRBD1 identical over 9 bases. V gave up 0 bases and J gave up 7 bases; unmatched junction bases: 5. Per germline, CDR1 SGHRS and CDR2 YFSETQ. The CDR3 is 14 amino acids.

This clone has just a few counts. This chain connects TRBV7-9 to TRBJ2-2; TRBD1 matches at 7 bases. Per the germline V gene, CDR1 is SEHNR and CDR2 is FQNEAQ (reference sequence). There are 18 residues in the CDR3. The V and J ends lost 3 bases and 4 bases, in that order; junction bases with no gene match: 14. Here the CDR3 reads CASSFRGQPPPSTGELFF. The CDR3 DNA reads TGTGCCAGCAGCTTTCGGGGACAGCCGCCTCCGAGCACCGGGGAGCTGTTTTTT.

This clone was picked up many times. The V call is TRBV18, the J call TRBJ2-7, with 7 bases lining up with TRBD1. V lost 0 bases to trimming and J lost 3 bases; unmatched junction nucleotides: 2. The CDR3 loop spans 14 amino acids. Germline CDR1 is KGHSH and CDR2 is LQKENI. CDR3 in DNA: TGTGCCAGCTCACCACCTGGGACAGTCTACGAGCAGTACTTC. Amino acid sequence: CASSPPGTVYEQYF. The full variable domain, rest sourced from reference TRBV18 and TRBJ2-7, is NAGVMQNPRHLVRRRGQEARLRCSPMKGHSHVYWYRQLPEEGLKFMVYLQKENIIDESGMPKERFSAEFPKEGPSILRIQQVVRGDSAAYFCASSPPGTVYEQYFGPGTRLTVT.

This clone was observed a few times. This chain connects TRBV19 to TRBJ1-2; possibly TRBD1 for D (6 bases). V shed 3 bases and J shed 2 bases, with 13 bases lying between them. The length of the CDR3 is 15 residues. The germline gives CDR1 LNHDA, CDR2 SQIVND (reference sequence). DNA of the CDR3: TGTGCCAGTAGTATCTCGCCCGACAGGAACTATGGCTACACCTTC. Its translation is CASSISPDRNYGYTF.